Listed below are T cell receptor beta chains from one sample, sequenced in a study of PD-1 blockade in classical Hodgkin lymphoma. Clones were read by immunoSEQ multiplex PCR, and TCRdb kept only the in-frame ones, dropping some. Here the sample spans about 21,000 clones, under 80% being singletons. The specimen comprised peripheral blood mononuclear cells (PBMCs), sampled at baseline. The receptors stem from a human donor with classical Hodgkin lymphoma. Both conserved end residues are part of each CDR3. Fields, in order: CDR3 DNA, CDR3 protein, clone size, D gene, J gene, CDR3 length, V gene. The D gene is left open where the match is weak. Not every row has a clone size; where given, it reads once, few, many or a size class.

TGTGCCAGCAGTTTCCGTCAGATCACAGATACGCAGTATTTT	CASSFRQITDTQYF	-	-	TRBJ2-3	14	TRBV27
TGTGCCAGCAGTTCCGATACGCAGTATTTT	CASSSDTQYF	-	-	TRBJ2-3	10	TRBV28
TGTGCCAGCAGGCTCCTAATGAACACTGAAGCTTTCTTT	CASRLLMNTEAFF	-	-	TRBJ1-1	13	TRBV19
TGTGCCAGCTCACCATACCGAGGGACCGTAGCCTACAATGAGCAGTTCTTC	CASSPYRGTVAYNEQFF	few	-	TRBJ2-1	17	TRBV18
TGTGCCAGCAGTTACTCTTTTGGGGGACTCTCCTACGAGCAGTACTTC	CASSYSFGGLSYEQYF	-	-	TRBJ2-7	16	TRBV6-5
TGTGCCAGCAGCCTAGAGCGGGGGGCTACTAGCACAGATACGCAGTATTTT	CASSLERGATSTDTQYF	-	TRBD2	TRBJ2-3	17	TRBV7-8
TGTGCCAGCAGCTTAGATACAGCTAACTATGGCTACACCTTC	CASSLDTANYGYTF	few	-	TRBJ1-2	14	TRBV5-4
TGCGCCAGCGGCCTAGCGGGGGGAGATGAGCAGTTCTTC	CASGLAGGDEQFF	-	TRBD2	TRBJ2-1	13	TRBV4-3
TGCGCCAGCAGCCTCGACAGGGGTGCTGGAAACACCATATATTTT	CASSLDRGAGNTIYF	-	TRBD1	TRBJ1-3	15	TRBV4-1
TGTGCCAGCAGCCCCGGGACGGTTTATGGCTACACCTTC	CASSPGTVYGYTF	-	-	TRBJ1-2	13	TRBV7-9
TGTGCCAGCAGACAGGGGAACACTGAAGCTTTCTTT	CASRQGNTEAFF	-	-	TRBJ1-1	12	TRBV7-9
TGTGCCAGCAGTTTCTCAGGGAACACCGGGGAGCTGTTTTTT	CASSFSGNTGELFF	-	-	TRBJ2-2	14	TRBV5-6
TGTGCCTGCCCTCCTTCTGACAGATACAATGAGCAGTTCTTC	CACPPSDRYNEQFF	-	-	TRBJ2-1	14	TRBV30
TGCAGCGTTGAAGATCGCGGGGGCCGATCGGAGACCCAGTACTTC	CSVEDRGGRSETQYF	-	-	TRBJ2-5	15	TRBV29-1
TGCGCCAGCAGCTTGGCCGGGGGTGTCAGCACCGGGGAGCTGTTTTTT	CASSLAGGVSTGELFF	-	-	TRBJ2-2	16	TRBV5-1
TGTGCCAGCAGCTTTGCCAAAAACATTCAGTACTTC	CASSFAKNIQYF	-	-	TRBJ2-4	12	TRBV13
TGTGCCAGCAGCTTAGTTGCGGGGGGAAGGGATACGCAGTATTTT	CASSLVAGGRDTQYF	few	TRBD2	TRBJ2-3	15	TRBV7-8
TGTGCCAGTAGTATTAATATAGTTGGGGGAGAGCTGTTTTTT	CASSINIVGGELFF	-	-	TRBJ2-2	14	TRBV19
TGTGCCAGTAGCCCGAGTGAGTCCCGTTACTATGGCTACACCTTC	CASSPSESRYYGYTF	-	-	TRBJ1-2	15	TRBV19
TGTGCCAGCAGCTACCCCCATCGGGACACTGAAGCTTTCTTT	CASSYPHRDTEAFF	-	-	TRBJ1-1	14	TRBV7-6
TGCGCCAGCAGCCAAGCCCCGCTCACAGATACGCAGTATTTT	CASSQAPLTDTQYF	-	-	TRBJ2-3	14	TRBV4-1
TGTGCCAGCAGCTTGGAGCGGTCTCGGGCCAACGTCCTGACTTTC	CASSLERSRANVLTF	-	-	TRBJ2-6	15	TRBV5-6
TGTGCCAGCGCGACAGGGGGTTTAGAGACCCAGTACTTC	CASATGGLETQYF	-	TRBD1	TRBJ2-5	13	TRBV19
TGTGCCAGCAGGTCGGGGGGGAACTATGGCTACACCTTC	CASRSGGNYGYTF	few	-	TRBJ1-2	13	TRBV27
TGTGCCAGCAGTTTACAGGGGCCCTATGGCTACACCTTC	CASSLQGPYGYTF	-	-	TRBJ1-2	13	TRBV28
TGTGCCAGCAGCTTATTCGACGAGCAGTACTTC	CASSLFDEQYF	-	-	TRBJ2-7	11	TRBV5-8
TGTGCCAGCAGCTTTGGGGAAAACTATGGCTACACCTTC	CASSFGENYGYTF	few	-	TRBJ1-2	13	TRBV5-6
TGTGCCAGTAAGGAAAGGACAGGGGCCATTGATACGCAGTATTTT	CASKERTGAIDTQYF	-	TRBD1	TRBJ2-3	15	TRBV19
TGTGCCAGCTCACCAAAAGAGACCCAGTACTTC	CASSPKETQYF	-	-	TRBJ2-5	11	TRBV18
TGCGCCAGCAGTAACCGGCTTACTGGAAACACCATATATTTT	CASSNRLTGNTIYF	-	-	TRBJ1-3	14	TRBV10-2
TGTGCCAGCAGTTTGGATAGCGGGAGCTTATTCGAGCAGTACTTC	CASSLDSGSLFEQYF	many	TRBD2	TRBJ2-7	15	TRBV28
TGTGCCAGCAGTATAGGTGAATATAATTCACCCCTCCACTTT	CASSIGEYNSPLHF	-	-	TRBJ1-6	14	TRBV6-4
TGTGCCAGCAGCCGACTAGCGGGGGGGCCCTATGAGCAGTTCTTC	CASSRLAGGPYEQFF	few	TRBD2	TRBJ2-1	15	TRBV7-9
TGTGCCTGGAGTCTTGGAGACGGAGAGACCCAGTACTTC	CAWSLGDGETQYF	-	-	TRBJ2-5	13	TRBV30
TGTGCCAGCAGCTTAGGTGGGACTAGCTTCGACGAGCAGTACTTC	CASSLGGTSFDEQYF	-	TRBD2	TRBJ2-7	15	TRBV7-6
TGTGCCAGCAGCGTAGCACTAAACGCCGCCTACGAGCAGTACTTC	CASSVALNAAYEQYF	-	-	TRBJ2-7	15	TRBV9
TGTGCCAGCAGCTTAGAAAGGGTCCTTTCCGGGGAGCTGTTTTTT	CASSLERVLSGELFF	-	-	TRBJ2-2	15	TRBV5-8